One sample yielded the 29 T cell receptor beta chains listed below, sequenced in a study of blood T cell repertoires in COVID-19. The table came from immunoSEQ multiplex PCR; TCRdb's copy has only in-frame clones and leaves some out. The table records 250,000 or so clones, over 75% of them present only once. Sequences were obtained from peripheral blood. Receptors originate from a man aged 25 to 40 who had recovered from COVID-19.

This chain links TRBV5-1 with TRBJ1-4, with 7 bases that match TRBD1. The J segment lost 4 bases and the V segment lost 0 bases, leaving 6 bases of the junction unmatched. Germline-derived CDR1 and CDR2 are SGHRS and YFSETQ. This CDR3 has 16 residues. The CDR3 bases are TGCGCCAGCAGCTTGGCGCGGGACAGACTTAATGAAAAACTGTTTTTT. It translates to CASSLARDRLNEKLFF.

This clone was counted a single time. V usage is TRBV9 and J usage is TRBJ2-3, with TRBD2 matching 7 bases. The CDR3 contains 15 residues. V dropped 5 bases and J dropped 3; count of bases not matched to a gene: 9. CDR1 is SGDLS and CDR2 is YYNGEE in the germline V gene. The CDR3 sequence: CASSDDWGGTDTQYF. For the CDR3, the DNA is TGTGCCAGCAGTGATGACTGGGGGGGGACAGATACGCAGTATTTT. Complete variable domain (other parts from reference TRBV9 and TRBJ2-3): DSGVTQTPKHLITATGQRVTLRCSPRSGDLSVYWYQQSLDQGLQFLIQYYNGEERAKGNILERFSAQQFPDLHSELNLSSLELGDSALYFCASSDDWGGTDTQYFGPGTRLTVL.

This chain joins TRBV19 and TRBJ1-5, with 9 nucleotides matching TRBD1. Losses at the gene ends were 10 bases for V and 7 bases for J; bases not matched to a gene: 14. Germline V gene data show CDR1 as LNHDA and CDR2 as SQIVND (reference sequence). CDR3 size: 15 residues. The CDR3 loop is CANYRGRSVGQPQHF. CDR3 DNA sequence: TGTGCCAACTACAGGGGGCGTTCGGTCGGGCAGCCCCAGCATTTT.

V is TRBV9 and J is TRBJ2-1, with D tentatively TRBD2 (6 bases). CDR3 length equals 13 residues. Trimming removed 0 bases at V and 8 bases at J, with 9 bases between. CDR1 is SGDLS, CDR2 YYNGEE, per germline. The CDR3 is CASSVGGVDEQFF. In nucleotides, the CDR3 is TGTGCCAGCAGCGTAGGCGGGGTCGATGAGCAGTTCTTC.

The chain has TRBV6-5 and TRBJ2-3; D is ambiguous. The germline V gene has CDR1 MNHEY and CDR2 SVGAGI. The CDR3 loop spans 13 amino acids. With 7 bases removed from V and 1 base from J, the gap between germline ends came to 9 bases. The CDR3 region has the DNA TGTGCCAGCACAAGACGGGGCACAGATACGCAGTATTTT. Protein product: CASTRRGTDTQYF.

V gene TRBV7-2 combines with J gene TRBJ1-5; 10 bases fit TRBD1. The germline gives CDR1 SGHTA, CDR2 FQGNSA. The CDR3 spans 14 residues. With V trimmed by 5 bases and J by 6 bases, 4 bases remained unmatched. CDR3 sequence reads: CASSLGQGFQPQHF. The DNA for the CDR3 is TGTGCCAGCAGCCTGGGACAGGGGTTTCAGCCCCAGCATTTT.

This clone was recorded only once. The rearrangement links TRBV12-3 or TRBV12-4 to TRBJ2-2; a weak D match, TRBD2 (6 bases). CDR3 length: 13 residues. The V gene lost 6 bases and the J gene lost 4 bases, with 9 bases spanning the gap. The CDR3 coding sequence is TGTGCCAGCAGCGGAGGGCCCACCGGGGAGCTGTTTTTT. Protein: CASSGGPTGELFF.

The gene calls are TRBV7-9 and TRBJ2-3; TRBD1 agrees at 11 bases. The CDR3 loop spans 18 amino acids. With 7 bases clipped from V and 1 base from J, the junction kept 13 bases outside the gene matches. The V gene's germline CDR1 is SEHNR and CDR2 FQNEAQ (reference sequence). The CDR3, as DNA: TGTGCCAGCAACTGGGGGACAGGGGGTAATCGGGGCACAGATACGCAGTATTTT. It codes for CASNWGTGGNRGTDTQYF.

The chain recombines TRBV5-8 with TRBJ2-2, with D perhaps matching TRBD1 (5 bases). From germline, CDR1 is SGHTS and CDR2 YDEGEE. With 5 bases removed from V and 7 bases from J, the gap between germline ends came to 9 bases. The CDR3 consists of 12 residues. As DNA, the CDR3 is TGTGCCAGCAGGCCAGGGATCGGGGAGCTGTTTTTT. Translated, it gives CASRPGIGELFF.

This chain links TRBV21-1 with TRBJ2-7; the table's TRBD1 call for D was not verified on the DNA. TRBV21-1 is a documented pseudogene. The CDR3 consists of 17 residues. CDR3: CASSAPSAGTVNYEQYF. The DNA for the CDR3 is TGTGCCAGCAGCGCCCCTTCCGCCGGGACAGTCAACTACGAGCAGTACTTC.

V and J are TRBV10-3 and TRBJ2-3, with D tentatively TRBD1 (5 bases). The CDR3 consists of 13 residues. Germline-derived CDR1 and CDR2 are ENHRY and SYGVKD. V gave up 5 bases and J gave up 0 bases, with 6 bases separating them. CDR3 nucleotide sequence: TGTGCCATCAGTCAGGGTAGCACAGATACGCAGTATTTT. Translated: CAISQGSTDTQYF.

CDR3 nucleotides: TGCGCCAGCAGGGGTTGGACAGGGGGTTTGGGCTACACCTTC. It specifies CASRGWTGGLGYTF. The V call is TRBV4-1, the J call TRBJ1-2, with 10 bases identical to TRBD1. The germline CDR1 and CDR2 sequences are MGHRA and YSYEKL. The CDR3 has 14 residues. Trimming cost V 6 bases and J 8 bases; bases outside gene matches: 9.

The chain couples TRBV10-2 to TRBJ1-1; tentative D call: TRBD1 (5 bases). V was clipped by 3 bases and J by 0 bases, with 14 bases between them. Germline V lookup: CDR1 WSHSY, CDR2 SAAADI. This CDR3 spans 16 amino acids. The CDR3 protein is CASSESYRGLNTEAFF. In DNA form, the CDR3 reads TGCGCCAGCAGTGAATCTTATAGGGGTCTGAACACTGAAGCTTTCTTT.

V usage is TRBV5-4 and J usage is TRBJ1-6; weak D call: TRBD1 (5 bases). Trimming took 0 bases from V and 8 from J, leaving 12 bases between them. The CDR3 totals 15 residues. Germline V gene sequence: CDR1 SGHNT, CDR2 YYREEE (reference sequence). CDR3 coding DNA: TGTGCCAGCAGCTTGGTCTCAGGGAGGGATTCACCCCTCCACTTT. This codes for CASSLVSGRDSPLHF.

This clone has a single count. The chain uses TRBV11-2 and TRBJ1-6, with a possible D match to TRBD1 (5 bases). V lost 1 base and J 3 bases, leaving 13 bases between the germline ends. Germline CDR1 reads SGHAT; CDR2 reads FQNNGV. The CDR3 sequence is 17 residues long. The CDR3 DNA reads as TGTGCCAGCAGCTTAGTTGGGGTCAGGGTCTATAATTCACCCCTCCACTTT. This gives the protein CASSLVGVRVYNSPLHF.

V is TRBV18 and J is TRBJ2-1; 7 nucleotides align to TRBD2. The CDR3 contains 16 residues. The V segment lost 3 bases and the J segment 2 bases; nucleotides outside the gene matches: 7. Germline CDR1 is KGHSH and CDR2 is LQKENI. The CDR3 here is CASSPTHAGAYNEQFF. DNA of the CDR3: TGTGCCAGCTCACCGACACATGCGGGGGCCTACAATGAGCAGTTCTTC.

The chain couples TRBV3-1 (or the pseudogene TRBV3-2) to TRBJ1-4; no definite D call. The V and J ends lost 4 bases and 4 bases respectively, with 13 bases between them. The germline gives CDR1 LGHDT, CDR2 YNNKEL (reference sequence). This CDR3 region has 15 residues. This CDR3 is CASSLRFGGNEKLFF. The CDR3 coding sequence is TGTGCCAGCAGCCTACGCTTTGGAGGTAATGAAAAACTGTTTTTT.

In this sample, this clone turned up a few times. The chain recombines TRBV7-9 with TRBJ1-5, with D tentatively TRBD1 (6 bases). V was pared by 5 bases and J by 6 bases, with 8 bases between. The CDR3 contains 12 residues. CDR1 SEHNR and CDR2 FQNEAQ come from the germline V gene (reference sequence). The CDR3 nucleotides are TGTGCCAGCAGCCGGGGGGCTCAGCCCCAGCATTTT. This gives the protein CASSRGAQPQHF.

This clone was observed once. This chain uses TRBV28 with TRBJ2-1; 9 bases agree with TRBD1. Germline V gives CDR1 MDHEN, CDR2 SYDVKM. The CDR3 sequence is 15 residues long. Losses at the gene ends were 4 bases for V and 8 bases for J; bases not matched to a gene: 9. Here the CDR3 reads CASSSLGTGTHEQFF. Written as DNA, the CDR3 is TGTGCCAGCAGTTCCTTAGGGACAGGGACCCATGAGCAGTTCTTC. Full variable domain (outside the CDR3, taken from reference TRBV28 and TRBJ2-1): DVKVTQSSRYLVKRTGEKVFLECVQDMDHENMFWYRQDPGLGLRLIYFSYDVKMKEKGDIPEGYSVSREKKERFSLILESASTNQTSMYLCASSSLGTGTHEQFFGPGTRLTVL.

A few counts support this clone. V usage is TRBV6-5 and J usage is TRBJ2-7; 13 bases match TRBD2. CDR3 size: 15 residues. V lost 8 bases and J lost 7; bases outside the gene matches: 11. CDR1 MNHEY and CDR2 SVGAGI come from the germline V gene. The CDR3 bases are TGTGCCAGCGGGGAACTAGCGGGGGGGCCGGAGGAGCAGTACGTC. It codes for CASGELAGGPEEQYV.

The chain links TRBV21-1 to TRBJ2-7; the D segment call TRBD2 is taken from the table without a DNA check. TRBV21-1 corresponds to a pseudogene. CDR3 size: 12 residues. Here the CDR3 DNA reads TGTGCCAGCAGCATAGTCCGGTACGAGCAGTACTTC. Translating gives CASSIVRYEQYF.

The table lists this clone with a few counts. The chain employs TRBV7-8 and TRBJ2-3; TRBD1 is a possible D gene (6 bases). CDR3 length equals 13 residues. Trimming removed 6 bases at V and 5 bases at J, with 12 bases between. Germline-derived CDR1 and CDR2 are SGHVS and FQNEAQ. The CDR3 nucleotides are TGTGCCAGCAGTGAGGGGGTTGAAGATACGCAGTATTTT. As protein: CASSEGVEDTQYF.

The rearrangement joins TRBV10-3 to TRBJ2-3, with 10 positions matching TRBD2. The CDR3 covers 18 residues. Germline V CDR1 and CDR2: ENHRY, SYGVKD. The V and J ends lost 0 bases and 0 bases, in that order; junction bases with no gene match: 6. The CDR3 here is CAISESSSGGRSTDTQYF. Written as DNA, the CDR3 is TGTGCCATCAGTGAGTCGTCTAGCGGGGGACGAAGCACAGATACGCAGTATTTT.

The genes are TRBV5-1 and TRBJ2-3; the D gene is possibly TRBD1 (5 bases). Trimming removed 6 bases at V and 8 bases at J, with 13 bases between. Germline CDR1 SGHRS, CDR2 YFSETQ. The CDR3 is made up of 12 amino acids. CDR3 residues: CASIAPQGTQYF. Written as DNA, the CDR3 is TGCGCCAGCATAGCACCGCAGGGTACGCAGTATTTT.

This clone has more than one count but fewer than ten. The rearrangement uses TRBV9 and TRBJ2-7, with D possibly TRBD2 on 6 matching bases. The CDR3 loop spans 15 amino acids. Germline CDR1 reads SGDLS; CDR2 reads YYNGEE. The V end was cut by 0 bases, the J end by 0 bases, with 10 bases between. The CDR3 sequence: CASSVGPSASYEQYF. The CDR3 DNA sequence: TGTGCCAGCAGCGTAGGTCCTAGCGCCTCCTACGAGCAGTACTTC.

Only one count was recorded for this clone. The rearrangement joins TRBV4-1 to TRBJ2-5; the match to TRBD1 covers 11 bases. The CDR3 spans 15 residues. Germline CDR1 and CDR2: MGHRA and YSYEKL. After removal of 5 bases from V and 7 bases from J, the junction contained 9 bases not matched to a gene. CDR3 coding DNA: TGCGCCAGCAGCGGGGACAGGGGGGAGGTCGGGACCCAGTACTTC. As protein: CASSGDRGEVGTQYF.

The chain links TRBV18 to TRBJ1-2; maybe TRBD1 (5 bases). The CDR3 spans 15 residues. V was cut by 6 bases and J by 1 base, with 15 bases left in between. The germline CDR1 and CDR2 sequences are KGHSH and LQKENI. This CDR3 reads CASSLTGYDNYGYTF. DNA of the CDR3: TGTGCCAGCTCGTTAACAGGATATGATAACTATGGCTACACCTTC.

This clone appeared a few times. CDR3 residues: CASGLAGTDTQYF. DNA for the CDR3: TGTGCCAGCGGACTAGCTGGCACAGATACGCAGTATTTT. The V gene is TRBV7-3, the J gene TRBJ2-3; TRBD2 matches 8 bases. Germline V gene data show CDR1 as SGHTA and CDR2 as FQGTGA. The CDR3 runs 13 residues. The V segment lost 8 bases and the J segment 1 base; nucleotides outside the gene matches: 2.

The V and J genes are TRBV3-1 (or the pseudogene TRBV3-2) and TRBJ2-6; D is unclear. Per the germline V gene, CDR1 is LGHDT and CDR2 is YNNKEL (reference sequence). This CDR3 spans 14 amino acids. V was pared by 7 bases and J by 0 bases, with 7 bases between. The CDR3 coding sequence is TGTGCCAGCACCCTGGCCTCTGGGGCCAACGTCCTGACTTTC. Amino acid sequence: CASTLASGANVLTF.